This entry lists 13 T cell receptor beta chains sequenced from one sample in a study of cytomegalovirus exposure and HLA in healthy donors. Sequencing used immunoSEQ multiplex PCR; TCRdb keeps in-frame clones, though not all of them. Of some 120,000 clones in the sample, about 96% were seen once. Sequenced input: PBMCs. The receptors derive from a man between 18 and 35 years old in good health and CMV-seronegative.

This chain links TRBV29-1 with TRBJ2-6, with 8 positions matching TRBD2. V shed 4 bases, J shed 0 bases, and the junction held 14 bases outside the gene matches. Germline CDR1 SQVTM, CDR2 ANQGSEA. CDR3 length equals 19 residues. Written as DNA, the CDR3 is TGCAGCGTTGGGGGAGAGGCGGGGGGCCGAGACTCTGGGGCCAACGTCCTGACTTTC. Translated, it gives CSVGGEAGGRDSGANVLTF.

Here the CDR3 reads CASSFRTVRGYEKLFF. In DNA form, the CDR3 reads TGTGCCAGCAGCTTCAGGACAGTCCGAGGATACGAAAAACTGTTTTTT. The chain recombines TRBV5-4 with TRBJ1-4; D may be TRBD1 (6 bases). Trimming took 2 bases from V and 8 from J, leaving 19 bases between them. This CDR3 is 16 amino acids long. Germline CDR1 SGHNT, CDR2 YYREEE (reference sequence).

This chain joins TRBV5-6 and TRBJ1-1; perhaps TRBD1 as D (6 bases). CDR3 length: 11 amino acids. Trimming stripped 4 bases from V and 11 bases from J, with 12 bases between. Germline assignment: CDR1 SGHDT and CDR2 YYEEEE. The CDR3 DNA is TGTGCCAGCAGCCAGGGGATATACGCTTTCTTT. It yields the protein CASSQGIYAFF. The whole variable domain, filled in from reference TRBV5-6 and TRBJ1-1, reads DAGVTQSPTHLIKTRGQQVTLRCSPKSGHDTVSWYQQALGQGPQFIFQYYEEEERQRGNFPDRFSGHQFPNYSSELNVNALLLGDSALYLCASSQGIYAFFGQGTRLTVV.

The CDR3 spells CSVGSLGTGGYEQYF. Here the CDR3 DNA reads TGCAGCGTTGGATCCCTCGGGACAGGTGGATACGAGCAGTACTTC. The rearrangement uses TRBV29-1 and TRBJ2-7; 8 bases line up with TRBD1. Germline V gene data show CDR1 as SQVTM and CDR2 as ANQGSEA. Unmatched junction bases numbered 12, after V lost 4 bases and J lost 4 bases. This CDR3 is built from 15 residues.

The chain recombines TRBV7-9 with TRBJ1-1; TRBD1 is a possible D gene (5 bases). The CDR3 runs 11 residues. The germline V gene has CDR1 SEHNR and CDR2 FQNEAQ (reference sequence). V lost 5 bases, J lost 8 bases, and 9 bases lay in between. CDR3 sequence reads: CASSATVEAFF. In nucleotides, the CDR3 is TGTGCCAGCAGCGCGACAGTAGAAGCTTTCTTT.

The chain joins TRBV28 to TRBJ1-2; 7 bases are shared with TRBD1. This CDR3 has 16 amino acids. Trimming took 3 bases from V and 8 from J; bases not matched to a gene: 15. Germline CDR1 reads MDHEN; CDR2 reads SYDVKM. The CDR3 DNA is TGTGCCAGCAGTTTTCCAGACAGGGACGCCCGGGGGGGCTACACCTTC. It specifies CASSFPDRDARGGYTF.

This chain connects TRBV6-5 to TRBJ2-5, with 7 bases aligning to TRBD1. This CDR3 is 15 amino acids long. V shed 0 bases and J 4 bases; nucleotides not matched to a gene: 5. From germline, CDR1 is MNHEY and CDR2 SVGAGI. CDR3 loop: CASSYSRGQIETQYF. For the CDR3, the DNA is TGTGCCAGCAGTTACTCGAGGGGGCAAATAGAGACCCAGTACTTC.

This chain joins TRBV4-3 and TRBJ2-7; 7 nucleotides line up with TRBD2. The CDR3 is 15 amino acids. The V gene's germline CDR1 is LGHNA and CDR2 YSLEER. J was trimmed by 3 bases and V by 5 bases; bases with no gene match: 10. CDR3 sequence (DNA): TGCGCCAGCAGCGCCAGGGCGGGACTATTCTACGAGCAGTACTTC. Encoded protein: CASSARAGLFYEQYF.

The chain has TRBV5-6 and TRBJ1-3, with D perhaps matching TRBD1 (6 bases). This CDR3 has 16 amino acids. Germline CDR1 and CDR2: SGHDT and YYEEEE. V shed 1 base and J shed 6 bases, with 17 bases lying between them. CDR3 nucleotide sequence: TGTGCCAGCAGCTTGACGGGACAACACCCCCAAAACACCATATATTTT. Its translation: CASSLTGQHPQNTIYF.

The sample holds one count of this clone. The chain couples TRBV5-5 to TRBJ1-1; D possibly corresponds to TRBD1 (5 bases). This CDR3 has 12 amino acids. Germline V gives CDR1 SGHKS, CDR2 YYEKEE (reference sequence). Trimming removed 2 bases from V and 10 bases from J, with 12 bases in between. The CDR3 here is CASSFTLGGAFF. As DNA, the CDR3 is TGTGCCAGCAGCTTTACATTGGGGGGAGCTTTCTTT.

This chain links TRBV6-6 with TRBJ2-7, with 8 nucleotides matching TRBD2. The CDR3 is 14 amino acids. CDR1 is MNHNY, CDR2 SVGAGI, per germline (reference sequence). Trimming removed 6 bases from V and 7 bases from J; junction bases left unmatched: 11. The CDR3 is CASRPTSARGEQYF. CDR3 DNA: TGTGCCAGCAGACCGACTAGCGCCAGAGGTGAGCAGTACTTC.

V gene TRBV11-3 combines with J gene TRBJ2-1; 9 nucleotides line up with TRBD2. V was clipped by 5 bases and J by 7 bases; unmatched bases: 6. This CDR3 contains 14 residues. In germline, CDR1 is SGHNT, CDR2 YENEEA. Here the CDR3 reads CASSQGLAGNEQFF. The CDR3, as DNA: TGTGCCAGCAGCCAAGGCCTAGCGGGGAATGAGCAGTTCTTC.

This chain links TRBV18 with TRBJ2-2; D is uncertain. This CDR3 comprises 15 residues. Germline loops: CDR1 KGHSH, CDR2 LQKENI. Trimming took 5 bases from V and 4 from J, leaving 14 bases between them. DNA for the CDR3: TGTGCCAGCTCAACGCTGGCCCTCAGCACCGGGGAGCTGTTTTTT. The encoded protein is CASSTLALSTGELFF.